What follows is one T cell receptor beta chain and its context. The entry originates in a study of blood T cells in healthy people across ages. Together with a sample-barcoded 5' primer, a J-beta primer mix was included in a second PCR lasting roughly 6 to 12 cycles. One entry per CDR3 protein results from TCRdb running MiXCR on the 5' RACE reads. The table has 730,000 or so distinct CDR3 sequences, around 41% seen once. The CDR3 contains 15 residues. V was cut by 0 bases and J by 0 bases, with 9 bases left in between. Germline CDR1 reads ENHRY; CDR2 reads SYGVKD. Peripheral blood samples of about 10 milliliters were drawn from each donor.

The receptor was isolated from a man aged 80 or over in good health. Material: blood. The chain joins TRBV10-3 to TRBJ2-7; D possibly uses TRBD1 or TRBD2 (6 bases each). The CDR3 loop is CAISESGGHSYEQYF. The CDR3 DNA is TGTGCCATCAGTGAGTCGGGGGGCCACTCCTACGAGCAGTACTTC.